A single sample is the source of the 25 T cell receptor beta chains below, sequenced in a study of blood T cell repertoires in COVID-19. The table came from immunoSEQ multiplex PCR; TCRdb's copy has only in-frame clones and leaves some out. The sample lists around 250,000 clones; 70% to 90% were seen once. Specimen: PBMCs or T cells enriched from blood (not recorded which). The receptors derive from a woman in her thirties with acute COVID-19.

The chain couples TRBV27 to TRBJ2-1; 8 bases are shared with TRBD2. This CDR3 is built from 15 residues. From germline, CDR1 is MNHEY and CDR2 SMNVEV (reference sequence). V was pared by 4 bases and J by 1 base, with 3 bases of the junction left unmatched. CDR3 in amino acids: CASSSGGGSYNEQFF. For the CDR3, the DNA is TGTGCCAGCAGTTCCGGGGGGGGTTCCTACAATGAGCAGTTCTTC.

The chain recombines TRBV19 with TRBJ2-2; TRBD2 matches at 12 bases. In germline, CDR1 is LNHDA, CDR2 SQIVND (reference sequence). V dropped 5 bases and J dropped 0; count of bases not matched to a gene: 7. CDR3 length: 18 amino acids. CDR3 DNA: TGTGCCAGTAGTCCCGGACTAGCGGGATCCTCGAACACCGGGGAGCTGTTTTTT. Its protein is CASSPGLAGSSNTGELFF.

This clone has only one observation. This chain links TRBV18 with TRBJ1-2; unclear D gene. This CDR3 region has 16 residues. From germline, CDR1 is KGHSH and CDR2 LQKENI. V gave up 2 bases and J gave up 3 bases, with 16 bases separating them. The DNA of the CDR3 is TGTGCCAGCTCACCAGGGCCCGGCGCCCTTGACTATGGCTACACCTTC. Translating it yields CASSPGPGALDYGYTF.

The chain carries TRBV14 and TRBJ1-6; possible D gene TRBD1, 6 bases. CDR3 length equals 14 residues. Between the trimmed V and J ends, which lost 3 bases and 10 bases, there was a span of 13 bases. The V gene's germline CDR1 is SGHDN and CDR2 FVKESK. CDR3 region: CASSHLGTGSPLHF. CDR3 sequence (DNA): TGTGCCAGCAGCCACCTGGGAACAGGGTCACCCCTCCACTTT.

The chain combines TRBV25-1 with TRBJ2-1, with 8 positions matching TRBD2. The CDR3 is 14 amino acids. The junction had 8 bases not matched to a gene; V was cut back by 7 bases and J by 6 bases. Germline CDR1 reads MGHDK; CDR2 reads SYGVNS. The CDR3 DNA sequence: TGTGCCAGCACCGGGACTAGTCTTTTCAATGAGCAGTTCTTC. Translated: CASTGTSLFNEQFF.

The DNA for the CDR3 is TGTGCCAGTAGCCCCGTCGATCAGCCCCAGCATTTT. Its protein product is CASSPVDQPQHF. The gene calls are TRBV19 and TRBJ1-5; D gene uncertain. Germline loops: CDR1 LNHDA, CDR2 SQIVND (reference sequence). This CDR3 region has 12 residues. Trimming took off 6 bases at V and 5 bases at J, with 8 bases between the two ends. Combining the CDR3 with reference TRBV19 and TRBJ1-5 gives the whole variable domain DGGITQSPKYLFRKEGQNVTLSCEQNLNHDAMYWYRQDPGQGLRLIYYSQIVNDFQKGDIAEGYSVSREKKESFPLTVTSAQKNPTAFYLCASSPVDQPQHFGDGTRLSIL.

The CDR3 region has the DNA TGTGCCAGCAGCTTAGCGGGAGAGGGGGAGCAGTTCTTC. Its protein is CASSLAGEGEQFF. V usage is TRBV2 and J usage is TRBJ2-1; 9 bases match TRBD2. The CDR3 length is 13 residues. J lost 10 bases, V lost 6 bases, and 7 bases had no gene match. Germline values: CDR1 SNHLY, CDR2 FYNNEI.

V gene TRBV24-1 combines with J gene TRBJ2-2, with 10 nucleotides matching TRBD1. CDR1 and CDR2 (germline): KGHDR, SFDVKD. The CDR3 is 16 residues long. V lost 4 bases and J lost 5; bases outside the gene matches: 6. The CDR3 here is CATSDALGQGTGELFF. The CDR3 nucleotides are TGTGCCACCAGTGACGCCCTGGGACAGGGGACCGGGGAGCTGTTTTTT.

The chain carries TRBV30 and TRBJ2-2; the match to TRBD1 covers 9 bases. This CDR3 spans 16 amino acids. Germline values: CDR1 GTSNPN, CDR2 SVGIG (reference sequence). Losses at the gene ends were 3 bases for V and 4 bases for J; bases not matched to a gene: 9. The DNA for the CDR3 is TGTGCCTGGAGCAAAACACAGGGGGCTGGCACCGGGGAGCTGTTTTTT. This sequence encodes CAWSKTQGAGTGELFF. Full variable domain (missing parts from reference TRBV30 and TRBJ2-2): SQTIHQWPATLVQPVGSPLSLECTVEGTSNPNLYWYRQAAGRGLQLLFYSVGIGQISSEVPQNLSASRPQDRQFILSSKKLLLSDSGFYLCAWSKTQGAGTGELFFGEGSRLTVL.

V usage is TRBV16 and J usage is TRBJ2-1; TRBD2 agrees at 13 bases. Germline loops: CDR1 KGHSY, CDR2 FQNENV. The junction had 5 bases not matched to a gene; V was cut back by 4 bases and J by 8 bases. This CDR3 has 15 residues. The CDR3 region has the DNA TGTGCCAGCAGCCTCTATACTAGCGGGAGGGATGAGCAGTTCTTC. Translated, it gives CASSLYTSGRDEQFF.

This sequence joins TRBV14 and TRBJ2-3, with TRBD1 matching 7 bases. The CDR3 sequence is 15 residues long. The germline V gene has CDR1 SGHDN and CDR2 FVKESK. With V trimmed by 2 bases and J by 3 bases, 5 bases remained unmatched. CDR3: CASSQLDRVTDTQYF. The DNA for the CDR3 is TGTGCCAGCAGCCAATTAGACAGGGTGACAGATACGCAGTATTTT. Variable domain in full (rest from reference TRBV14 and TRBJ2-3): EAGVTQFPSHSVIEKGQTVTLRCDPISGHDNLYWYRRVMGKEIKFLLHFVKESKQDESGMPNNRFLAERTGGTYSTLKVQPAELEDSGVYFCASSQLDRVTDTQYFGPGTRLTVL.

The rearrangement uses TRBV5-1 and TRBJ2-1; TRBD2 matches at 7 bases. The V segment lost 7 bases and the J segment 3 bases; nucleotides outside the gene matches: 7. CDR3 size: 14 residues. Per germline, CDR1 SGHRS and CDR2 YFSETQ. As DNA, the CDR3 is TGCGCCAGCCACCGAGCGGGAAGCTACAATGAGCAGTTCTTC. The encoded protein is CASHRAGSYNEQFF.

The chain carries TRBV12-3 or TRBV12-4 and TRBJ2-7; no clear D. The CDR3 extends over 11 amino acids. The V end was cut by 4 bases, the J end by 3 bases, with 4 bases between. CDR3 loop: CASSYLYEQYF. In DNA form, the CDR3 reads TGTGCCAGCAGTTATCTCTACGAGCAGTACTTC.

The gene calls are TRBV29-1 and TRBJ1-4; TRBD1 aligns across 8 bases. Per germline, CDR1 SQVTM and CDR2 ANQGSEA. The CDR3 is 15 residues long. V shed 7 bases, J shed 2 bases, and the junction held 9 bases outside the gene matches. As DNA, the CDR3 is TGCAGCGCATGCCCCGGACAGGGCACTAATGAAAAACTGTTTTTT. Its protein product is CSACPGQGTNEKLFF.

The V gene is TRBV25-1, the J gene TRBJ1-2, with a possible D match to TRBD1 (5 bases). This CDR3 is 15 amino acids long. V was trimmed by 3 bases and J by 0 bases, leaving 11 bases between them. Germline CDR1 MGHDK, CDR2 SYGVNS. The CDR3 nucleotides read TGTGCCAGCAGTGATGTTGGGGCCCCTAACTATGGCTACACCTTC. It translates to CASSDVGAPNYGYTF.

The J gene is TRBJ1-5, the V gene TRBV28; a possible D gene is TRBD1 (5 bases). This CDR3 has 13 amino acids. CDR1 MDHEN and CDR2 SYDVKM come from the germline V gene. V was clipped by 7 bases and J by 3 bases, with 10 bases between them. CDR3 protein: CASKRGSNQPQHF. CDR3 DNA sequence: TGTGCCAGCAAGCGGGGGTCCAATCAGCCCCAGCATTTT.

The chain uses TRBV6-4 and TRBJ1-5; 8 nucleotides agree with TRBD1. Looked up from germline, CDR1 is MRHNA and CDR2 is SNTAGT. Germline trimming cut 5 bases from V and 0 bases from J; bases unmatched to any gene: 18. The CDR3 is made up of 20 amino acids. The CDR3 sequence: CASSRRGPGQGLYSNQPQHF. The CDR3 bases are TGTGCCAGCAGTCGCCGGGGCCCAGGACAGGGACTTTATAGCAATCAGCCCCAGCATTTT.

This rearrangement joins TRBV7-2 to TRBJ1-6, with D tentatively TRBD1 (5 bases). This CDR3 has 14 residues. V was trimmed by 6 bases and J by 4 bases, leaving 10 bases between them. From germline, CDR1 is SGHTA and CDR2 FQGNSA. The CDR3 DNA is TGTGCCAGCAGGCAACAGGTTTATAATTCACCCCTCCACTTT. Encoded protein: CASRQQVYNSPLHF.

The rearrangement links TRBV9 to TRBJ2-2; D unresolved. Between the trimmed V and J ends, which lost 3 bases and 6 bases, there was a span of 15 bases. Germline CDR1 SGDLS, CDR2 YYNGEE. The CDR3 is 15 residues long. The CDR3 sequence: CASSEPEESAGELFF. The CDR3 DNA reads as TGTGCCAGCAGCGAACCCGAAGAGTCTGCCGGGGAGCTGTTTTTT.

The gene calls are TRBV19 and TRBJ2-3, with 9 bases fitting TRBD2. Germline CDR1 and CDR2: LNHDA and SQIVND (reference sequence). CDR3 size: 16 residues. Germline trimming cut 5 bases from V and 1 base from J; bases unmatched to any gene: 7. This chain's CDR3 is CASSLAGGPGTDTQYF. The CDR3 DNA reads as TGTGCCAGTAGTCTGGCGGGAGGGCCGGGCACAGATACGCAGTATTTT.

The rearrangement uses TRBV7-9 and TRBJ2-7, with a tentative D call TRBD1 (5 bases). Trimming shortened V by 1 base and J by 0 bases, and 13 bases separated the two germline ends. This CDR3 region has 16 residues. Per germline, CDR1 SEHNR and CDR2 FQNEAQ (reference sequence). The CDR3 DNA follows: TGTGCCAGCAGCTTAGGGGGCCCTACCCTCTCCTACGAGCAGTACTTC. Amino acid sequence: CASSLGGPTLSYEQYF.

This chain uses TRBV19 with TRBJ2-2, with D unclear. The CDR3 length is 14 residues. Germline V gives CDR1 LNHDA, CDR2 SQIVND (reference sequence). The V gene lost 5 bases and the J gene lost 6 bases, with 13 bases spanning the gap. The chain's CDR3 is CASSPGMGAGELFF. The CDR3 DNA follows: TGTGCCAGTAGTCCAGGAATGGGTGCCGGGGAGCTGTTTTTT.

In nucleotides, the CDR3 is TGCGCCAGCAGTACGAACACCGGGGAGCTGTTTTTT. Residues: CASSTNTGELFF. This chain joins TRBV5-1 and TRBJ2-2; unclear D gene. CDR3 length: 12 residues. The V end was cut by 5 bases, the J end by 0 bases, with 2 bases between. CDR1 is SGHRS and CDR2 is YFSETQ in the germline V gene.

The chain couples TRBV4-3 to TRBJ2-7, with 8 bases lining up with TRBD1. Germline V gene lookup returns CDR1 LGHNA and CDR2 YSLEER. Unmatched junction bases numbered 5, after V lost 3 bases and J lost 4 bases. The CDR3 loop spans 14 amino acids. The chain's CDR3 is CASSHLGQGYEQYF. CDR3 DNA: TGCGCCAGCAGCCACCTCGGACAGGGATACGAGCAGTACTTC.

The V gene is TRBV7-6, the J gene TRBJ2-3; possible D gene TRBD2, 6 bases. V lost 5 bases and J 2 bases, leaving 17 bases between the germline ends. This CDR3 contains 16 residues. Germline V gives CDR1 SGHVS, CDR2 FNYEAQ. For the CDR3, the DNA is TGTGCCAGCAGCCACCCACTCCGGGACTCCACAGATACGCAGTATTTT. Its protein is CASSHPLRDSTDTQYF.